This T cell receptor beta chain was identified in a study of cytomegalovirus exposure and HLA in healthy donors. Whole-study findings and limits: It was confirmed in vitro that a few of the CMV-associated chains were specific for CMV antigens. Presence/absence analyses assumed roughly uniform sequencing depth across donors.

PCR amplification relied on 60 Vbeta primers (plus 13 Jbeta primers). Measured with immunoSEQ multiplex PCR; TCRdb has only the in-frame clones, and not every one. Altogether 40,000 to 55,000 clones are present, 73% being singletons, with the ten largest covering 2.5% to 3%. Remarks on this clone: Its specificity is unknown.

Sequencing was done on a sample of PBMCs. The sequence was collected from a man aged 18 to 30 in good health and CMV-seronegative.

The CDR3 loop is CAWGDFGNTIYF. CDR3 nucleotides: TGTGCCTGGGGGGACTTTGGAAACACCATATATTTT. This chain uses TRBV30 with TRBJ1-3, with D maybe TRBD1 (5 bases). CDR1 GTSNPN and CDR2 SVGIG come from the germline V gene (reference sequence). Trimming removed 5 bases from V and 3 bases from J, with 8 bases in between. This CDR3 spans 12 amino acids.